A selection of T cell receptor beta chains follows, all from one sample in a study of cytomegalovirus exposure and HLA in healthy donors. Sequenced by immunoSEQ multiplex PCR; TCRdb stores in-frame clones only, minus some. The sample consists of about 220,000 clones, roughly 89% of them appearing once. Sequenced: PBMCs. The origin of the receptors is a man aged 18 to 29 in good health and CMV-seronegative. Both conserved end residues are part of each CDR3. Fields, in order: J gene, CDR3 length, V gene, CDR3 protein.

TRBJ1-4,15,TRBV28,CASSTSGGTNEKLFF
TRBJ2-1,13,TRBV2,CASRLSVSNEQFF
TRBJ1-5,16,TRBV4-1,CASSQTAAYSNQPQHF
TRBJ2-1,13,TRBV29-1,CSLNSGRSHEQFF
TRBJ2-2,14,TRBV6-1,CAIKAISNTGELFF
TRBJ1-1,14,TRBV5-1,CASSLGTGDPKAFF
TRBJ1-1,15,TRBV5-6,CASSLFHRSNTEAFF
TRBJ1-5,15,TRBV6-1,CASSEMGTGNQPQHF
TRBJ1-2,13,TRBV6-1,CASRDTGGRGYTF
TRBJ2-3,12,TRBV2,CASSDHTDTQYF
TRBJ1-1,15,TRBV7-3,CASSLRARGDTEAFF
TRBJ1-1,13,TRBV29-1,CSVRTGGHTEAFF